A single T cell receptor beta chain is shown here with its context. Its antigen is currently unknown. This CDR3 is built from 15 residues. The germline V gene encodes CDR1 MNHNY and CDR2 SVGAGI (reference sequence). The V gene end was trimmed by 3 bases and the J gene end by 6 bases; junction bases not matched to a gene: 6. The data were taken from a study of cytomegalovirus exposure and HLA in healthy donors. Study results and caveats: Later genetic work tied a missense DCLRE1C variant to beta-chain V and J trimming.

The PCR used 60 Vbeta and 13 Jbeta primers. Repertoires were generated with immunoSEQ multiplex PCR, while TCRdb's copy carries only in-frame clones and drops some. The listing records 40,000 or so clones. The V and J genes are TRBV6-6 and TRBJ1-5; 9 nucleotides align to TRBD1. This clonotype originated in a male donor in good health and CMV-seronegative. Material for sequencing was PBMCs. The CDR3 protein is CASSYEGTGSQPQHF. The CDR3, as DNA: TGTGCCAGCAGTTATGAGGGGACAGGGTCTCAGCCCCAGCATTTT.